This TCR beta chain appears in the sequencing data of a study of siplizumab effects on memory and regulatory T cells (dated by TCRdb to about 2019). About the study as a whole: The effect of the anti-CD2 antibody siplizumab on alloreactive T-cell subsets was examined in allogeneic mixed lymphocyte reactions constructed from human PBMCs. General findings and caveats noted by the study authors: Unstimulated naive T cells appeared more diverse than memory T cells, and naive cells seemed to contribute substantially to the alloresponse. Of the alloreactive CD4+ clones that could be mapped, the Treg-derived share averaged approximately 69% with siplizumab compared with 26.9% in control reactions. Roughly 80-97% of proliferating CD4+ or CD8+ clones could not be assigned a naive or memory phenotype. Siplizumab significantly reduced the cumulative frequency of alloreactive sequences traceable to unstimulated CD4+ memory T cells. No functional confirmation was obtained for the suppressive function of proliferating Tregs from siplizumab cultures. Because sequences below about 10^-5 frequency were poorly captured, only a minor fraction of alloreactive clones could be mapped to unstimulated subsets.

The CDR3 holds 13 amino acids from the cysteine to the phenylalanine. The read is trimmed to its CDR3 DNA, 39 bases read in frame from base 1. From the germline V gene, CDR1 is MDHEN and CDR2 is SYDVKM. V loses 8 bases, J loses 0 bases, and the germline ends lie 9 bases apart. Sorted unstimulated T cells, along with proliferating T cells recovered from mixed lymphocyte reactions, underwent TCRbeta CDR3 sequencing. Fresh whole blood from around 11 HLA-typed healthy donors was used to isolate PBMCs. To map where alloreactive clones came from, CD4+ regulatory T cells in the unstimulated state were FACS-sorted. The library was generated by the immunoSEQ multiplex PCR assay. About 9.9 x 10^4 TCR templates per sample were assayed by the deep sequencing platform. Genomic DNA extracted from sorted T cells was used for TCRbeta CDR3 sequencing. As for the original processing: The R programming language was used for clonal analysis of TCRbeta CDR3 data. Alloreactive CD4+ and CD8+ clones were defined by comparing unstimulated samples with post-reaction CFSE-low samples. Regulatory or non-regulatory origin was assigned to alloreactive CD4+ clones by matching of sequences to sorted unstimulated Treg and non-Treg repertoires. The source is immuneACCESS, and TCRdb retained only in-frame sequences with V and J called. Part of the clones is not carried over; for the studies checked, unresolved V genes explain less than half of this, and the remainder is unexplained. That table is the source of V, J and clone size, and D and trimming were worked out from the DNA. The sample table contains around 100,000 clones; only one count was recorded for approximately 90% of them. Together, the top ten hold approximately 0.66% of the sample.

Worth noting for this clone: Its target antigen remains unknown. No base qualities exist here, and no much larger clone lies one base off it.

This TCR was sampled from a human donor in good health. The sample consisted of Tregs sorted from blood. The chain employs TRBV28 and TRBJ2-3, with no confidently assigned D gene. The CDR3 sequence is CASLGGSTDTQYF. Here is the DNA: TGTGCCAGCCTTGGTGGGAGCACAGATACGCAGTATTTT.